This T cell receptor (beta chain) originates from a study of PD-1 blockade in classical Hodgkin lymphoma (TCRdb year 2020). About the investigation overall: Nivolumab dosing was 3 mg/kg intravenously every 2 weeks, continuing until either disease progression or unacceptable toxicity. A peripheral blood immune signature of response to PD-1 blockade in classical Hodgkin lymphoma was defined using TCR beta sequencing and CyTOF.

The paper's findings and limits, for the study overall: A significant rise by C4D1 was seen in CD4+ but not CD8+ TCR diversity (p=0.0027 vs p=0.16), with the rise being most apparent in complete responders (p=0.02). Lower diversity was observed in patients in whom nivolumab was started less than 1 year after ASCT, and these patients were excluded from later analyses so that confounding by immune reconstitution would be avoided. Newly diagnosed patients were reported to have lower baseline TCR diversity than healthy donors, and relapsed/refractory patients were reported to have lower baseline TCR diversity still. Among trial patients, those achieving complete response had baseline diversity similar to that of newly diagnosed patients, while diversity was significantly lower in partial responders and progressors. The study covered only a single clinical trial cohort, and the causes of the repertoire differences, possibly disease activity or prior therapy, were still not defined.

For this clone: Its antigen remains unidentified. Base qualities are missing; no much larger clone stands one base away.

What the time point label conveys for this sample: cycle 2 day 1 (C2D1) of nivolumab. Every trial patient had relapsed following autologous stem cell transplantation, and prior brentuximab vedotin exposure was what differed among cohorts A, B and C. The trial cohort was composed of over 50 patients with relapsed/refractory classical Hodgkin lymphoma, for whom complete response, partial response or progressive disease was recorded as best overall response. Single-agent nivolumab was administered to trial patients in the multi-cohort phase II CheckMate 205 trial. An independent review committee assessed best overall response by applying the 2007 International Working Group response criteria. PBMCs from the trial were collected at three points: immediately before nivolumab initiation (C1D1), and during therapy at cycle 2 day 1 and cycle 4 day 1. After peripheral blood was drawn into 8 mL Vacutainer Cell Preparation Tubes, PBMCs were isolated by centrifugation and then cryopreserved.

The Qiagen DNeasy kit was used to extract genomic DNA from unsorted PBMCs and from the negatively selected CD4+ and CD8+ fractions. Amplification of TCR beta CDR3 regions was done by immunoSEQ multiplex PCR with primers that anneal to V and J segments. A synthetic immune receptor repertoire was used to minimize amplification bias, and remaining bias was computationally removed after sequencing. In the authors' own workflow: Repertoire diversity was quantified as the Shannon entropy index using custom Python scripts. The unsorted, CD4+ and CD8+ repertoires were each analyzed separately, with the exception of combined analyses, where CD4+ and CD8+ sequences were merged in silico. A clone counted as expanded when the clone's frequency after treatment rose at least 2-fold relative to C1D1, and clones undetected at baseline were given a pseudocount of 0.5. Clones with 0 or 1 copy at C1D1 were classified as singleton clones, and clones with 2 or more copies were classified as non-singleton clones. By matching protein sequences in sorted samples from the same patient, clones expanded in unsorted samples were annotated as CD4+, CD8+ or unknown. Wilcoxon tests on paired samples were used to test diversity changes from C1D1 to C4D1. Imported from immuneACCESS, the table was reduced by TCRdb to in-frame sequences with V and J called. These copies leave out some clones; in studies compared against another copy, an unresolved V gene accounts for under half, and the cause of the remainder is not known. V and J calls and clone size follow that table, whereas D and trimming were derived from the DNA. In all, the sample holds under 40,000 clones, and 76% of those were seen once. The ten largest clonotypes hold under 20% of the sample.

Taken from the germline V gene, the CDR1 and CDR2 loops are MGHRA and YSYEKL. Trimming costs V 3 bases and J 0 bases, and their ends lie 5 bases apart. The CDR3 holds 14 amino acids from the cysteine to the phenylalanine. The entry retains the CDR3 DNA only, 42 bases that are in frame from base 1. This clonotype was sampled from a human donor with classical Hodgkin lymphoma. Sequencing used peripheral blood mononuclear cells (PBMCs), obtained before the second cycle of nivolumab. The V and J genes are TRBV4-1 and TRBJ1-4; the D gene is perhaps TRBD1, on 5 matching bases. In nucleotides, the sequence is TGCGCCAGCAGCCAGGGGGCAACTAATGAAAAACTGTTTTTT. Its translation reads: CASSQGATNEKLFF.